This T cell receptor (beta chain) was obtained from a study of cytomegalovirus exposure and HLA in healthy donors. Of note for this clone: Its antigen is not known.

Trimming removed 5 bases from V and 2 bases from J; junction bases left unmatched: 4. Germline-derived CDR1 and CDR2 are SGHTA and FQGTGA. The CDR3 has 14 amino acids. Whole-study findings and limits: In a later analysis, common viral pathogens appeared linked to several of the most significant clusters.

The PCR employed 60 Vbeta primers together with 13 Jbeta primers. The assay was immunoSEQ multiplex PCR, and TCRdb's table has in-frame clones only and misses some. Of about 160,000 clones detected, under 80% appear once; the ten largest clones hold roughly 1.9%. Input material: PBMCs. J is TRBJ2-5 and V is TRBV7-3, with 8 bases that match TRBD2. The TCR comes from a female donor in good health and CMV-seronegative. The CDR3 loop reads CASSPGGGQETQYF. The CDR3 DNA sequence: TGTGCCAGCAGCCCCGGCGGGGGGCAAGAGACCCAGTACTTC. The full variable domain, in which reference TRBV7-3 and TRBJ2-5 provide the parts outside the CDR3, is GAGVSQTPSNKVTEKGKYVELRCDPISGHTALYWYRQSLGQGPEFLIYFQGTGAADDSGLPNDRFFAVRPEGSVSTLKIQRTERGDSAVYLCASSPGGGQETQYFGPGTRLLVL.